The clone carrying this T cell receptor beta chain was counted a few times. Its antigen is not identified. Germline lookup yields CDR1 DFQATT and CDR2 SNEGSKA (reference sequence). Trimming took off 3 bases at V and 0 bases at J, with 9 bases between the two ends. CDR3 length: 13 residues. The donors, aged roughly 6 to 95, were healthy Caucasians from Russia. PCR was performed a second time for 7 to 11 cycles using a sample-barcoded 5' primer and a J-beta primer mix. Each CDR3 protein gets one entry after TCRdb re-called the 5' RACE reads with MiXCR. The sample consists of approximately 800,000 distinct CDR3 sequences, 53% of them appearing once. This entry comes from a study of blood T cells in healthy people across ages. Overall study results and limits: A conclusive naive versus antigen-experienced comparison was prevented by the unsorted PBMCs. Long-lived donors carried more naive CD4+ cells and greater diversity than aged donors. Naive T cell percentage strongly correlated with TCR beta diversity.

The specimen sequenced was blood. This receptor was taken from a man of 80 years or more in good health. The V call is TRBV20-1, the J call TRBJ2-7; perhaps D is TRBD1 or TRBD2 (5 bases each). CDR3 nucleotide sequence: TGCAGTGCTAGGGGGGACCACTCCTACGAGCAGTACTTC. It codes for CSARGDHSYEQYF.